These T cell receptor beta chains were read from a single sample in a study of T cell repertoires in cytomegalovirus infection. TCRdb processed the reads anew with MiXCR; each CDR3 protein has one entry. Here the sample spans more than 500,000 distinct CDR3 sequences, approximately 17% being singletons. Sequencing was performed on CD8+ T cells from PBMCs. Receptors originate from a human donor in good health (CMV status not recorded). Some clones in this sample may be carry-over from other donors' samples. The CDR3 runs from the conserved cysteine through the conserved F or W.

J gene: TRBJ2-3
CDR3 length: 16
V gene: TRBV6-5
CDR3 protein: CASSYPGHGETDTQYF

J gene: TRBJ1-1
CDR3 length: 15
V gene: TRBV29-1
CDR3 protein: CSVEDRGRINTEAFF

J gene: TRBJ1-1
CDR3 length: 15
V gene: TRBV11-2
CDR3 protein: CASSNRQGPSEGAFF

J gene: TRBJ2-7
CDR3 length: 15
V gene: TRBV7-9
CDR3 protein: CASSLGGGKAYEQYF

J gene: TRBJ1-2
CDR3 length: 14
V gene: TRBV19
CDR3 protein: CASSRQGARDGYTF

J gene: TRBJ1-2
CDR3 length: 15
V gene: TRBV7-9
CDR3 protein: CASSPILTGVDGYTF

J gene: TRBJ1-2
CDR3 length: 12
V gene: TRBV12-3/TRBV12-4
CDR3 protein: CASSWIQGGYTF

J gene: TRBJ1-1
CDR3 length: 13
V gene: TRBV28
CDR3 protein: CASRSTGRAEAFF

J gene: TRBJ2-5
CDR3 length: 20
V gene: TRBV6-5
CDR3 protein: CASSDRLRGQGNSPKETQYF

J gene: TRBJ2-7
CDR3 length: 14
V gene: TRBV5-1
CDR3 protein: CASSLSGRADEQYF

J gene: TRBJ1-1
CDR3 length: 15
V gene: TRBV28
CDR3 protein: CASSFMGQEITEAFF

J gene: TRBJ1-1
CDR3 length: 16
V gene: TRBV9
CDR3 protein: CASRKTPGSVHTEAFF

J gene: TRBJ1-1
CDR3 length: 12
V gene: TRBV10-3
CDR3 protein: CAIRGGSTEAFF

J gene: TRBJ1-2
CDR3 length: 13
V gene: TRBV7-9
CDR3 protein: CASSLVVQEGYTF

J gene: TRBJ2-5
CDR3 length: 16
V gene: TRBV6-1
CDR3 protein: CASSQHPWQGAKTQYF

J gene: TRBJ2-3
CDR3 length: 14
V gene: TRBV14
CDR3 protein: CASSQEIGADTQYF

J gene: TRBJ2-2
CDR3 length: 14
V gene: TRBV24-1
CDR3 protein: CATGTKEGTGELFF

J gene: TRBJ1-6
CDR3 length: 12
V gene: TRBV5-6
CDR3 protein: CASSAGGSPLHF

J gene: TRBJ1-3
CDR3 length: 16
V gene: TRBV11-1
CDR3 protein: CASSLKRGTSGNTIYF

J gene: TRBJ1-5
CDR3 length: 15
V gene: TRBV12-3/TRBV12-4
CDR3 protein: CASSLNDRGWQPQHF

J gene: TRBJ1-5
CDR3 length: 13
V gene: TRBV7-9
CDR3 protein: CASSNGPNQPQHF

J gene: TRBJ2-7
CDR3 length: 15
V gene: TRBV25-1
CDR3 protein: CASSERGQGPPHQYF

J gene: TRBJ1-2
CDR3 length: 14
V gene: TRBV7-3
CDR3 protein: CASSLGGGANGYTF

J gene: TRBJ2-6
CDR3 length: 16
V gene: TRBV7-9
CDR3 protein: CASFERGSAGANVLTF